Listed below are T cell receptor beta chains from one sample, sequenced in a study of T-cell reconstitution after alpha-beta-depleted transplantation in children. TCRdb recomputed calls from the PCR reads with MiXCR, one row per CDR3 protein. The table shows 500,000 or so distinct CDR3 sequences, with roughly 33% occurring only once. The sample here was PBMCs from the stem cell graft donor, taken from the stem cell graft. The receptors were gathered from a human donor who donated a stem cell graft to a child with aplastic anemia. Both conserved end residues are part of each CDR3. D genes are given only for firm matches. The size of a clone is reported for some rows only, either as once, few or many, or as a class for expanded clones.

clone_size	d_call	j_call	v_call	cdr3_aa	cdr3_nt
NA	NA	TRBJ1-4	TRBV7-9	CASSLELRGESEKLFF	TGTGCCAGCAGCTTAGAGCTCAGGGGCGAAAGTGAAAAACTGTTTTTT
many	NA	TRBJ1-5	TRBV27	CASSLSGYSNQPQHF	TGTGCCAGCAGTTTATCGGGTTATAGCAATCAGCCCCAGCATTTT
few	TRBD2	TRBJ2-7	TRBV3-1	CASSLGPGTSGRRSYEQYF	TGTGCCAGCAGCCTTGGTCCTGGGACTAGCGGGAGAAGGTCCTACGAGCAGTACTTC
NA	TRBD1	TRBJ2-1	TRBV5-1	CASSKDRAYNEQFF	TGCGCCAGCAGTAAGGACAGGGCTTACAATGAGCAGTTCTTC
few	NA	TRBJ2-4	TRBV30	CAWSDQGYIQYF	TGTGCCTGGAGTGACCAGGGATACATTCAGTACTTC
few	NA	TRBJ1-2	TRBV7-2	CASSSTPAGNGYTF	TGTGCCAGCAGCTCCACCCCGGCGGGGAATGGCTACACCTTC
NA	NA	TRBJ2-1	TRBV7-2	CASSPQGQPPQFF	TGTGCCAGCAGCCCCCAGGGGCAACCCCCCCAGTTCTTC
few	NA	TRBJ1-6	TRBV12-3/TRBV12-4	CASRPARGWNSPLHF	TGTGCCAGCAGACCCGCGAGGGGGTGGAATTCACCCCTCCACTTT
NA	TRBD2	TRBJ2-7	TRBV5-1	CASRWGLAGANEQYF	TGCGCCAGCAGATGGGGACTAGCGGGAGCTAACGAGCAGTACTTC
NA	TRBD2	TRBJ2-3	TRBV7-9	CASSFLAGDAQYF	TGTGCCAGCAGCTTCCTAGCGGGAGATGCGCAGTATTTT
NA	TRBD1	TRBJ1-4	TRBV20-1	CSASDRVNGELFF	TGCAGTGCATCGGACAGGGTAAACGGAGAACTGTTTTTT
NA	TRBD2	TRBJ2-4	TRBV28	CASSQLHRRENPLAKNIQYF	TGTGCCAGCAGTCAACTGCATAGGCGGGAGAACCCTTTAGCCAAAAACATTCAGTACTTC
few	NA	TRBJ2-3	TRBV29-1	CSVEVGAVDTQYF	TGCAGCGTTGAAGTTGGGGCTGTAGATACGCAGTATTTT
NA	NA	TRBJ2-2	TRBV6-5	CASTHQSGELFF	TGTGCCAGCACCCACCAGTCCGGGGAGCTGTTTTTT
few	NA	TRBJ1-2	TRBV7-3	CASSPRPGTSEGYTF	TGTGCCAGCAGCCCCCGGCCAGGGACTTCGGAAGGCTACACCTTC
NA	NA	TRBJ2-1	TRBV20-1	CSARETGNEQFF	TGCAGTGCTAGAGAAACAGGGAATGAGCAGTTCTTC
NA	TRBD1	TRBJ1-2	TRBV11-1	CASSFTGGTDGYTF	TGTGCCAGCAGCTTTACAGGGGGCACGGATGGCTACACCTTC
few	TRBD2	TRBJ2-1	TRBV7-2	CASSWWTSGSDEQFF	TGTGCCAGCAGCTGGTGGACTAGCGGGAGCGATGAGCAGTTCTTC
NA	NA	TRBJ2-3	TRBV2	CASSEAPRVLDTQYF	TGTGCCAGCAGTGAAGCGCCTCGGGTCCTAGATACGCAGTATTTT
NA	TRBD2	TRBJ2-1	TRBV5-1	CASSLVGLADYNEQFF	TGCGCCAGCAGCTTGGTGGGTCTAGCGGATTACAATGAGCAGTTCTTC
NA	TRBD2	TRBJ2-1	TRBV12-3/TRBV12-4	CASSSLELAGEVEQFF	TGTGCCAGCAGTTCGCTCGAACTAGCGGGAGAGGTTGAGCAGTTCTTC
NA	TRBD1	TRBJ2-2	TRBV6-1	CASRQQGAGELFF	TGTGCCAGCAGACAACAGGGGGCCGGGGAGCTGTTTTTT